This paragraph reports one T cell receptor (beta chain). Repertoires were generated with immunoSEQ multiplex PCR, while TCRdb's copy carries only in-frame clones and drops some. The profile covers several thousand clones, with about 80% appearing a single time and over 9% taken by the ten largest. This specimen belongs to a study of T cell repertoires in ileal Crohn's disease. Time point here: inflamed ileum from the surgical specimen. Eligibility required adulthood, ileal or ileocolonic Crohn's disease and indicated ileocolonic resection. This CDR3 has 14 amino acids. Sequenced: ileal tissue. The V gene is TRBV12-1, the J gene TRBJ1-1. TRBV12-1 is annotated as a pseudogene. The clonotype comes from an adult with Crohn's disease. DNA for the CDR3: TGTGCCAGCAGCCGAAGCCCGATGAACACTGAAGCTTTCTTT. Translating it yields CASSRSPMNTEAFF.